This record looks at one T cell receptor (beta chain) sequence and its context. The antigen this receptor binds is unknown. No qualities accompany the bases; no much larger clone lies one base away. The data belong to a study of Ad26.COV2.S vaccination and SARS-CoV-2 variants (dated by TCRdb to 2020 to 2023). Study-wide context: Donors in the vaccine arm were drawn from COV1001, a multicentre, randomized, double-blind, placebo-controlled phase I-IIa trial testing Ad26.COV2.S in healthy adults. Dosing of Ad26.COV2.S was intramuscular, at either 5x10^10 or 1x10^11 viral particles, delivered as one shot or as two shots spaced 56 days apart. Sequencing of the TCRbeta repertoire served to evaluate the specificity and breadth of SARS-CoV-2-reactive T cell receptors following Ad26.COV2.S vaccination. A total of around 32 samples were included in the TCR-sequenced set, comprising 19 Ad26.COV2.S vaccine recipients, 5 placebo recipients and 8 SARS-CoV-2 convalescent individuals. Trial participants were randomized into five groups of five, in which low-dose or high-dose Ad26.COV2.S was given once or twice, or placebo was given on both occasions. Throughout the experiments and outcome assessment, investigators stayed blinded to trial group allocation. What the authors observed across the whole study: After vaccination, substantial breadth of spike-specific CD8+ and CD4+ T cell responses was reported. The study was not powered to compare responses between vaccine doses or regimens. According to the authors, total T cell responses may have been underestimated by the TCR breadth and depth analyses. Higher spike-specific TCR breadth was observed in Ad26.COV2.S recipients than in placebo recipients (P = 0.0014). Vaccine and placebo recipients had similar non-spike TCR breadth, a finding consistent with the vaccine containing only spike.

This specimen's treatment or condition label, interpreted: approximately 18 received Ad26.COV2.S at low or high dose, single or two shots; 5 received placebo; per-sample allocation not given. Repertoires of vaccine and placebo recipients were sequenced from samples collected on day 63 after the first injection. In Cohort 1b, around 23 adults aged 18-55 years were enrolled at a single site in Boston, USA, between 29 July and 7 August 2020. Ad26.COV2.S consisted of a replication-incompetent adenovirus type 26 vector by which a prefusion-stabilized SARS-CoV-2 spike protein from the original Wuhan strain was expressed. Measured from the cysteine to the phenylalanine, the CDR3 is 14 residues long. This entry keeps only the CDR3 DNA: 42 bases, framed from base 1. V lost 0 bases and J lost 2 bases; the stretch between them is 8 bases long. CDR1 and CDR2 are drawn from the germline V gene (reference sequence): SGHNT, YYREEE.

TCRbeta CDR3 regions were sequenced with the immunoSEQ Assay. After extraction, genomic DNA underwent amplification by bias-controlled multiplex PCR, followed by high-throughput sequencing. The original methods were these. To quantify the absolute abundance of every unique TCRbeta CDR3 region, sequences were collapsed and filtered. T cell fraction was estimated by normalization of TCRbeta template counts to usable DNA, with usable DNA being measured through amplification of reference genes present in all nucleated cells. Repertoire TCRs were annotated as SARS-CoV-2-specific by exact matching of V gene, CDR3 amino acid sequence and J gene to a known reactive TCR set. The reference SARS-CoV-2 TCR set was obtained from MIRA and was filtered for enrichment in COVID-19-positive ImmuneCODE repertoires, whereby public or cross-reactive TCRs were removed. Using the MIRA antigens, annotated TCRs were further analysed by specific ORF or by position within an ORF. Breadth was defined as annotated unique rearrangements over total unique productive rearrangements; depth was the summed frequency of those rearrangements. Group comparisons of TCR breadth used two-sided Wilcoxon rank-sum tests. TCRdb limited this immuneACCESS table to in-frame rearrangements with V and J called. A share of clones is missing; checked studies link under half to unresolved V genes, and the rest is unexplained. The D gene and trimming were derived from the DNA, and the V and J assignments and clone size from that table. The table for this sample lists about 400,000 clones; under 90% of them were counted only once. The ten most abundant clones make up about 7.4% of the sample.

The rearrangement combines TRBV5-4 with TRBJ2-5; TRBD2 is possibly the D segment (5 matching bases). The clonotype originates from a person aged 18-65 years who received the Ad26.COV2.S COVID-19 vaccine or a placebo. This sample comprised peripheral blood, obtained in a trial of Ad26.COV2.S vaccine versus placebo. DNA sequence: TGTGCCAGCAGCTTGGGGGGAGCTCAAGAGACCCAGTACTTC. Its product reads: CASSLGGAQETQYF.